This T cell receptor beta chain came from a study of CD8 T cells in ankylosing spondylitis. Study-wide findings and caveats: Researchers reportedly found disease-linked clones significantly enriched in matched ankylosing spondylitis synovial fluid. In ankylosing spondylitis blood, a motif of roughly eight highly homologous TCR beta variants appeared characteristic.

As for this clonotype: Its antigen remains unidentified.

A single record per CDR3 protein comes from TCRdb applying MiXCR to the 5' RACE reads. The data contain about 700,000 distinct CDR3 sequences, 19% of them singletons. The sequenced material came from blood, either unsorted or a sorted T cell fraction (not recorded which). The receptor was derived from a male donor with ankylosing spondylitis.

Here the CDR3 DNA reads TGCAGTGCTAGGGGACAGGGGGGGTACTACGACCGGTATGGCTACACCTTC. The encoded protein is CSARGQGGYYDRYGYTF. The rearrangement uses TRBV20-1 and TRBJ1-2; 11 positions agree with TRBD1. Germline CDR1 is DFQATT and CDR2 is SNEGSKA (reference sequence). V was clipped by 3 bases and J by 5 bases; unmatched bases: 14. The CDR3 runs to 17 residues.